This T cell receptor beta chain stems from a study of CD8+CD57+ T cells in acquired aplastic anemia. The wider study: There were roughly 10 million reads, on average, for CD4+ cells from healthy donors. The study's findings and limits: Shared by patients and controls, 25 to 30 CD8+ CDR3s were abundant in patients.

From germline, CDR1 is KGHDR and CDR2 SFDVKD. CDR3 size: 14 residues. The V end was cut by 3 bases, the J end by 2 bases, with 7 bases between. Genomic DNA constituted the template upon which TCR beta VDJ and CDR3 profiling was performed. TCRdb re-called the reads through MiXCR, storing one row per CDR3 protein. The sample lists over 45,000 distinct CDR3 sequences, 70% to 80% occurring once. As for this clonotype: Its matching antigen is unknown.

Sequencing was done on a sample of sorted CD4+, CD8+, or CD8+CD57+ T cells (not recorded which) from PBMCs. This sequence joins TRBV24-1 and TRBJ1-3, with D tentatively TRBD1 (5 bases). The TCR sequence derives from a human donor in good health, serving as a control. CDR3 amino acids: CATSDATAGNTIYF. DNA of the CDR3: TGTGCCACCAGTGATGCGACAGCTGGAAACACCATATATTTT.